The clone carrying this T cell receptor (beta chain) was counted once. The data were produced by immunoSEQ multiplex PCR, yet TCRdb's version contains in-frame clones alone and is incomplete. Here the sample spans about 120,000 clones, over 90% being singletons. With V trimmed by 2 bases and J by 2 bases, 4 bases remained unmatched. Germline assignment: CDR1 SGHRS and CDR2 YFSETQ. The CDR3 contains 15 residues. This specimen comes from a study of control samples from healthy donors and cancer patients. The TCR was taken from a man aged 30 to 45 in good health. What was sequenced was blood. The J gene is TRBJ2-5, the V gene TRBV5-1; 9 bases map to TRBD1. The chain's CDR3 is CASSFQTGGQETQYF. CDR3 in DNA: TGCGCCAGCAGCTTCCAGACAGGGGGGCAAGAGACCCAGTACTTC.